These 9 T cell receptor beta chains were all obtained from the same sample, sequenced in a study of identical twins. TCRdb reprocessed the 5' RACE reads with MiXCR, giving one entry per CDR3 protein. The repertoire has approximately 410,000 distinct CDR3 sequences, roughly 18% of them found once; the top ten carry 12%. Sequenced input: naive T cells sorted from blood. Source of these receptors: a man aged 50-60 years in good health.

The genes are TRBV20-1 and TRBJ2-7; 9 bases line up with TRBD2. V lost 7 bases, J lost 4 bases, and 8 bases stayed unmatched. The CDR3 loop spans 13 amino acids. CDR1 is DFQATT, CDR2 SNEGSKA, per germline (reference sequence). The CDR3 nucleotides read TGCAGTGGAAGAAATAGCGGGAGATACGAGCAGTACTTC. It encodes CSGRNSGRYEQYF.

V usage is TRBV20-1 and J usage is TRBJ2-1; TRBD2 aligns across 7 bases. Germline loops: CDR1 DFQATT, CDR2 SNEGSKA (reference sequence). This CDR3 comprises 16 residues. V shed 3 bases and J 0 bases; nucleotides not matched to a gene: 8. As DNA, the CDR3 is TGCAGTGCTAGCGGGAGGACTTCTAGCTCCTACAATGAGCAGTTCTTC. It translates to CSASGRTSSSYNEQFF.

A few counts support this clonotype. The CDR3 spells CSASHDSILSYEQYF. CDR3 bases: TGCAGTGCTAGTCATGACAGCATTCTAAGCTACGAGCAGTACTTC. The chain uses TRBV20-1 and TRBJ2-7, with D possibly TRBD1 on 5 matching bases. The CDR3 totals 15 residues. The V gene's germline CDR1 is DFQATT and CDR2 SNEGSKA (reference sequence). V was cut by 3 bases and J by 3 bases, with 18 bases left in between.

A word on this clonotype: One end of the junction varies from germline; a read error may be responsible. The chain carries TRBV5-1 and TRBJ1-6; 10 nucleotides align to TRBD1. This CDR3 is 14 amino acids long. Germline lookup yields CDR1 SGHRS and CDR2 YFSETQ. The CDR3 protein is CASSFGTGDTPLRF. In nucleotides, the CDR3 is TGCGCCAGCAGCTTCGGGACAGGGGATACACCCCTCCGCTTT.

This clonotype has ten or more counts. The chain carries TRBV4-1 and TRBJ2-2, with D perhaps matching TRBD1 (5 bases). CDR1 and CDR2 from the germline V gene are MGHRA and YSYEKL. V lost 1 base, J lost 6 bases, and 15 bases lay in between. The CDR3 extends over 16 amino acids. This CDR3 reads CASSQVETVISGELFF. CDR3 coding DNA: TGCGCCAGCAGCCAAGTTGAGACAGTCATCTCCGGGGAGCTGTTTTTT.

Ten or more counts support this clonotype. The CDR3 protein is CASSFRQPNQPQHF. For the CDR3, the DNA is TGTGCCAGCAGTTTTCGACAGCCCAATCAGCCCCAGCATTTT. This chain joins TRBV12-3 or TRBV12-4 and TRBJ1-5; D may be TRBD1 (5 bases). The CDR3 is 14 amino acids. V shed 3 bases and J shed 3 bases, with 9 bases lying between them.

The chain joins TRBV2 to TRBJ1-1; the match to TRBD1 covers 9 bases. CDR1 is SNHLY, CDR2 FYNNEI, per germline. The junction had 5 bases not matched to a gene; V was cut back by 5 bases and J by 10 bases. The length of the CDR3 is 12 residues. CDR3 loop: CASSLTGGSAFF. For the CDR3, the DNA is TGTGCCAGCAGTCTTACAGGGGGCTCAGCTTTCTTT.

This clonotype was seen a few times. The CDR3 protein is CASSPRGEGNQPQHF. DNA for the CDR3: TGTGCCAGCAGCCCCAGGGGCGAGGGCAATCAGCCCCAGCATTTT. This chain joins TRBV12-3 or TRBV12-4 and TRBJ1-5; a weak D match, TRBD1 (6 bases). The CDR3 extends over 15 amino acids. V lost 6 bases and J lost 2, with 14 bases in between.

Note on this clonotype: At one end, the junction sequence differs from germline, possibly due to a read error. The chain joins TRBV7-7 to TRBJ2-5; the D gene could be TRBD1 or TRBD2 (5 bases each). CDR1 and CDR2 (germline): SSHAT, FNYEAQ (reference sequence). The CDR3 is made up of 14 amino acids. The CDR3 region is CASSQTGTKETQYF. CDR3 DNA: TGTGCTAGCAGCCAGACCGGGACCAAAGAGACCCAGTACTTC.